Below, 14 T cell receptor beta chains from the same sample are listed, as sequenced in a study of blood T cell repertoires in COVID-19. The table came from immunoSEQ multiplex PCR; TCRdb's copy has only in-frame clones and leaves some out. Here the sample spans about 97,000 clones, around nine tenths being singletons. Sample: peripheral blood. The source is a woman in her forties or fifties with COVID-19, enrolled during active disease.

The chain employs TRBV5-6 and TRBJ2-7; tentative D call: TRBD1 (5 bases). CDR1 and CDR2 from the germline V gene are SGHDT and YYEEEE. Deletions cut 4 bases from V and 0 bases from J, with 20 bases between. This CDR3 comprises 17 residues. CDR3 amino acids: CASSPQGADGYSYEQYF. DNA of the CDR3: TGTGCCAGCAGCCCTCAAGGGGCGGACGGTTACTCCTACGAGCAGTACTTC.

CDR3 in amino acids: CASSFNRDQPQHF. The CDR3 nucleotides read TGTGCCAGCAGCTTCAACAGGGACCAGCCCCAGCATTTT. The chain couples TRBV13 to TRBJ1-5; a weak D match, TRBD1 (6 bases). Germline loops: CDR1 PRHDT, CDR2 FYEKMQ (reference sequence). Trimming shortened V by 3 bases and J by 7 bases, and 10 bases separated the two germline ends. This CDR3 has 13 amino acids.

V usage is TRBV12-3 or TRBV12-4 and J usage is TRBJ1-2, with D possibly TRBD1 on 6 matching bases. The V and J ends lost 2 bases and 5 bases respectively, with 9 bases between them. The length of the CDR3 is 13 residues. The CDR3 coding sequence is TGTGCCAGCAGTTTAAACCAGGGGTATGGCTACACCTTC. As protein: CASSLNQGYGYTF.

In its sample, this clone was seen many times. This chain links TRBV28 with TRBJ2-1; D ambiguous. The V gene's germline CDR1 is MDHEN and CDR2 SYDVKM. This CDR3 is 16 amino acids long. V lost 5 bases and J 1 base, leaving 15 bases between the germline ends. The CDR3 loop is CASSVLWAVSYNEQFF. DNA of the CDR3: TGTGCCAGCAGTGTTTTGTGGGCCGTTTCCTACAATGAGCAGTTCTTC.

V gene TRBV28 combines with J gene TRBJ1-5; perhaps TRBD1 as D (6 bases). Germline CDR1 is MDHEN and CDR2 is SYDVKM. V lost 1 base to trimming and J lost 5 bases, with 12 bases between them. The CDR3 length is 15 residues. For the CDR3, the DNA is TGTGCCAGCAGTTTATTCGGCAGGGGTGATCAGCCCCAGCATTTT. Protein: CASSLFGRGDQPQHF.

The chain combines TRBV24-1 with TRBJ1-2; 7 bases are shared with TRBD1. Germline V gene lookup returns CDR1 KGHDR and CDR2 SFDVKD. This CDR3 is built from 12 residues. V dropped 7 bases and J dropped 5; count of bases not matched to a gene: 3. This chain's CDR3 is CATRGDSYGYTF. CDR3 nucleotide sequence: TGTGCCACCAGGGGGGACAGTTATGGCTACACCTTC.

The chain joins TRBV9 to TRBJ2-2; D gene unclear. Germline V gene sequence: CDR1 SGDLS, CDR2 YYNGEE. This CDR3 has 15 residues. V was clipped by 0 bases and J by 2 bases, with 8 bases between them. CDR3 sequence: CASSVDSFNTGELFF. CDR3 coding DNA: TGTGCCAGCAGCGTAGACTCATTCAACACCGGGGAGCTGTTTTTT. The full variable domain, rest sourced from reference TRBV9 and TRBJ2-2, is DSGVTQTPKHLITATGQRVTLRCSPRSGDLSVYWYQQSLDQGLQFLIQYYNGEERAKGNILERFSAQQFPDLHSELNLSSLELGDSALYFCASSVDSFNTGELFFGEGSRLTVL.

The chain has TRBV6-5 and TRBJ1-4, with D possibly matching TRBD1 (5 bases). The length of the CDR3 is 13 residues. The V end lost 0 bases, the J end lost 10 bases, and 9 bases lay between the germline ends. In germline, CDR1 is MNHEY, CDR2 SVGAGI. The CDR3 reads CASSYSQGGKLFF. The DNA for the CDR3 is TGTGCCAGCAGTTACTCGCAGGGTGGAAAACTGTTTTTT.

This chain links TRBV4-1 with TRBJ1-2; no definite D call. The germline CDR1 and CDR2 sequences are MGHRA and YSYEKL. The CDR3 spans 14 residues. V was pared by 5 bases and J by 2 bases, with 12 bases between. The chain's CDR3 is CASSSQVRNYGYTF. Written as DNA, the CDR3 is TGCGCCAGCAGCTCACAAGTGAGGAACTATGGCTACACCTTC.

This clone is a singleton in its sample. This chain connects TRBV3-1 (or the pseudogene TRBV3-2) to TRBJ2-5; 9 nucleotides match TRBD2. V was pared by 4 bases and J by 5 bases, with 8 bases of the junction left unmatched. CDR3 length equals 15 residues. CDR1 and CDR2 from the germline V gene are LGHDT and YNNKEL (reference sequence). The CDR3 DNA sequence: TGTGCCAGCAGCCCGGTGGCGGGGGGGCCGGAGACCCAGTACTTC. As protein: CASSPVAGGPETQYF.

The rearrangement joins TRBV29-1 to TRBJ1-2; D is possibly TRBD1 (5 bases). Per the germline V gene, CDR1 is SQVTM and CDR2 is ANQGSEA. The CDR3 contains 11 residues. The CDR3 DNA is TGCAGTGACCGACAGAACTATGGCTACACCTTC. Residues: CSDRQNYGYTF. The variable domain in full, completed from reference TRBV29-1 and TRBJ1-2, reads SAVISQKPSRDICQRGTSLTIQCQVDSQVTMMFWYRQQPGQSLTLIATANQGSEATYESGFVIDKFPISRPNLTFSTLTVSNMSPEDSSIYLCSDRQNYGYTFGSGTRLTVV.

CDR3 amino acids: CASSLTVQGWSYEQHV. CDR3 sequence (DNA): TGTGCCAGCAGCTTGACAGTACAGGGTTGGTCCTACGAGCAGCACGTC. This chain joins TRBV5-4 and TRBJ2-7; a possible D gene is TRBD1 (6 bases). The CDR3 has 16 amino acids. Germline V CDR1 and CDR2: SGHNT, YYREEE (reference sequence).

CDR3 sequence: CASSSTIDPLRGYTF. Written as DNA, the CDR3 is TGTGCCAGCAGCTCCACTATAGACCCCCTGCGGGGCTACACCTTC. This chain uses TRBV5-6 with TRBJ1-2, with no clear D. The V end lost 3 bases, the J end lost 8 bases, and 20 bases lay between the germline ends. In germline, CDR1 is SGHDT, CDR2 YYEEEE. This CDR3 has 15 residues. Supplemented by reference TRBV5-6 and TRBJ1-2, the full variable domain reads DAGVTQSPTHLIKTRGQQVTLRCSPKSGHDTVSWYQQALGQGPQFIFQYYEEEERQRGNFPDRFSGHQFPNYSSELNVNALLLGDSALYLCASSSTIDPLRGYTFGSGTRLTVV.

This clone has just one count. V and J are TRBV11-3 and TRBJ1-1, with D uncertain. The V end lost 5 bases, the J end lost 6 bases, and 19 bases lay between the germline ends. Germline loops: CDR1 SGHNT, CDR2 YENEEA. The CDR3 covers 15 residues. In DNA, the CDR3 is TGTGCCAGCAGCCTCTTACGTCGGGAGAATTCTGAAGCTTTCTTT. It translates to CASSLLRRENSEAFF.